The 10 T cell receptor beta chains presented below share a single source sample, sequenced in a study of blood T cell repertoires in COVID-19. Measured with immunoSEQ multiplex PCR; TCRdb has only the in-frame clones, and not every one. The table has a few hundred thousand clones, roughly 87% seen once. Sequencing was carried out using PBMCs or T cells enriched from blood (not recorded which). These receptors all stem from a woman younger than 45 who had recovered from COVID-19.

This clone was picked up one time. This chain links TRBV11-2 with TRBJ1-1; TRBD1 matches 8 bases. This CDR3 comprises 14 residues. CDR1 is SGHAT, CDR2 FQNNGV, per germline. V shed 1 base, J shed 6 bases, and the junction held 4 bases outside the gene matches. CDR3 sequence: CASSLGDRGPEAFF. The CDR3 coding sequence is TGTGCCAGCAGCTTAGGTGACAGGGGCCCTGAAGCTTTCTTT.

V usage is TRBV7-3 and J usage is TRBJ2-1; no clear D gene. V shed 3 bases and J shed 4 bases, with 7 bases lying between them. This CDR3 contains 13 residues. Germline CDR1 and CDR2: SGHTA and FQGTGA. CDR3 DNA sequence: TGTGCCAGCAGCTTCCCGGGTTACAATGAGCAGTTCTTC. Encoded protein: CASSFPGYNEQFF.

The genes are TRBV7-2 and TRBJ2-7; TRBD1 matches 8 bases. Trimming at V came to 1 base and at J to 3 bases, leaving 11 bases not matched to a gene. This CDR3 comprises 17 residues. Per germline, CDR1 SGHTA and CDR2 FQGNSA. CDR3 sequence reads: CASSLVWGQGAFYEQYF. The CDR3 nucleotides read TGTGCCAGCAGCTTAGTTTGGGGGCAGGGGGCTTTCTACGAGCAGTACTTC.

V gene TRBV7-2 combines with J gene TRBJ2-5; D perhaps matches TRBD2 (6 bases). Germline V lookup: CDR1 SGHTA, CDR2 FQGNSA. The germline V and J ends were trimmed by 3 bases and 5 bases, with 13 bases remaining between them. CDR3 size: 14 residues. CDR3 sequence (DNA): TGTGCCAGCAGCTTTTCCCTAGCGCTGGAGACCCAGTACTTC. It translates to CASSFSLALETQYF.

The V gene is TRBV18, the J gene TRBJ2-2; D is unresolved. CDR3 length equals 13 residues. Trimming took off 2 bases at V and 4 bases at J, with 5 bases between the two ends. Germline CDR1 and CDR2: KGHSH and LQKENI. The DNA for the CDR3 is TGTGCCAGCTCACCAGAGATCACCGGGGAGCTGTTTTTT. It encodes CASSPEITGELFF. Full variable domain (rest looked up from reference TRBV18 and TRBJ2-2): NAGVMQNPRHLVRRRGQEARLRCSPMKGHSHVYWYRQLPEEGLKFMVYLQKENIIDESGMPKERFSAEFPKEGPSILRIQQVVRGDSAAYFCASSPEITGELFFGEGSRLTVL.

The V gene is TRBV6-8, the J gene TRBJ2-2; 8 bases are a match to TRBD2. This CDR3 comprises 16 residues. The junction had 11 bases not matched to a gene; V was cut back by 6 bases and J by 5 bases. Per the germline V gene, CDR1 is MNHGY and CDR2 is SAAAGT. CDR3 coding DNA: TGTGCCAGCAGGCCGTCGCGGGGGGTTCTTACCGGGGAGCTGTTTTTT. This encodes CASRPSRGVLTGELFF.

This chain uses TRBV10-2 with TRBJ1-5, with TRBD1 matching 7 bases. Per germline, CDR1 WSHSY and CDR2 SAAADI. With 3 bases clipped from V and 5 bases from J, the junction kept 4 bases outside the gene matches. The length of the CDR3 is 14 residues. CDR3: CASSEETGYQPQHF. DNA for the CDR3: TGCGCCAGCAGTGAAGAGACAGGGTATCAGCCCCAGCATTTT.

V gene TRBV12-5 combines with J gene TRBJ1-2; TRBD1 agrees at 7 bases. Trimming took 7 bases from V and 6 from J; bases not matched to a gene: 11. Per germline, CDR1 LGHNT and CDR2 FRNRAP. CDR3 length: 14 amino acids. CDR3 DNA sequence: TGTGCTAGTGCCACGACAGGGAATGTTCATGGCTACACCTTC. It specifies CASATTGNVHGYTF. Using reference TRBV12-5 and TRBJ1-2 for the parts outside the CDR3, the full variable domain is DARVTQTPRHKVTEMGQEVTMRCQPILGHNTVFWYRQTMMQGLELLAYFRNRAPLDDSGMPKDRFSAEMPDATLATLKIQPSEPRDSAVYFCASATTGNVHGYTFGSGTRLTVV.

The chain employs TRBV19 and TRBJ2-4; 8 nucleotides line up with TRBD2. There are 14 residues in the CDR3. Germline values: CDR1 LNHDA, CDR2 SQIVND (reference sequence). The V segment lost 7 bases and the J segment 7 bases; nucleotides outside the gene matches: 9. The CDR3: CASNIGGAGNIQYF. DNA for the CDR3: TGTGCCAGTAATATCGGGGGGGCAGGGAACATTCAGTACTTC.

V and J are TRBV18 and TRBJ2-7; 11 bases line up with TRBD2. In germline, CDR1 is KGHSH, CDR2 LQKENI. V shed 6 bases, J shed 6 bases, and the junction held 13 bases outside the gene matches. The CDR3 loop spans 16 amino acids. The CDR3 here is CASSQIAGGLIGEQYF. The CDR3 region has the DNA TGTGCCAGCTCCCAAATAGCGGGGGGGCTCATTGGCGAGCAGTACTTC.